A selection of T cell receptor beta chains follows, all from one sample in a study of OX40 agonist ivuxolimab in advanced cancers. Sequencing was performed with immunoSEQ multiplex PCR; in TCRdb, only in-frame clones are kept and a portion is missing. Here the sample spans fewer than 75,000 clones, 80% to 90% being singletons. The specimen was CD4+ or CD8+ T cells sorted from blood, collected in a trial of the OX40 agonist ivuxolimab. The receptors here all came from an adult with an advanced solid tumor such as melanoma, head and neck, liver or kidney cancer. The CDR3 runs from the conserved cysteine through the conserved F or W. The order of the fields is D gene, V gene, J gene, clone size, CDR3 DNA, CDR3 protein. The D gene is left open where the match is weak. Size is stated for part of the rows, as once, few or many counts, or as a class when the clone is expanded.

d_gene: .; v_gene: TRBV14; j_gene: TRBJ1-1; abundance: .; CDR3nt: TGTGCCAGCAGCCAAACTGAGAACACTGAAGCTTTCTTT; CDR3aa: CASSQTENTEAFF
d_gene: .; v_gene: TRBV7-8; j_gene: TRBJ2-7; abundance: .; CDR3nt: TGTGCCAGCAGCTCTCACGGAATTACCACCTACGAGCAGTACTTC; CDR3aa: CASSSHGITTYEQYF
d_gene: TRBD1; v_gene: TRBV10-3; j_gene: TRBJ1-1; abundance: .; CDR3nt: TGTGCCACTGCAGGGGGCACTGAAGCTTTCTTT; CDR3aa: CATAGGTEAFF
d_gene: TRBD1; v_gene: TRBV9; j_gene: TRBJ1-3; abundance: .; CDR3nt: TGTGCCAGCAGCGTCACCGGGACAGGGACGGGTGGAAACACCATATATTTT; CDR3aa: CASSVTGTGTGGNTIYF
d_gene: .; v_gene: TRBV7-3; j_gene: TRBJ2-5; abundance: .; CDR3nt: TGTGCCAGCAGCTCAAGGAGGAACGTTGAGACCCAGTACTTC; CDR3aa: CASSSRRNVETQYF
d_gene: TRBD2; v_gene: TRBV6-1; j_gene: TRBJ2-1; abundance: .; CDR3nt: TGTGCCAGCAGGGGGACTAGCGGGAGTGAGCAGTTCTTC; CDR3aa: CASRGTSGSEQFF
d_gene: TRBD2; v_gene: TRBV28; j_gene: TRBJ2-3; abundance: .; CDR3nt: TGTGCCAGCAGTGCCCCATGGCGGGGGGTCCTCACAGATACGCAGTATTTT; CDR3aa: CASSAPWRGVLTDTQYF
d_gene: TRBD1; v_gene: TRBV12-5; j_gene: TRBJ1-1; abundance: .; CDR3nt: TGTGCTAGTGGTTTGGTAGTAGGGGACAGTGTCATTGAAGCTTTCTTT; CDR3aa: CASGLVVGDSVIEAFF
d_gene: .; v_gene: TRBV14; j_gene: TRBJ2-2; abundance: .; CDR3nt: TGTGCCAGCAGCCAAGATTGGCTGCGGCCCGGGGAGCTGTTTTTT; CDR3aa: CASSQDWLRPGELFF
d_gene: .; v_gene: TRBV7-7; j_gene: TRBJ1-1; abundance: .; CDR3nt: TGTGCCAGCAGCCAAGTGGGTATGAACACTGAAGCTTTCTTT; CDR3aa: CASSQVGMNTEAFF
d_gene: .; v_gene: TRBV6-5; j_gene: TRBJ1-5; abundance: .; CDR3nt: TGTGCCAGCAGTTACTCTGGGGGTAGCAATCAGCCCCAGCATTTT; CDR3aa: CASSYSGGSNQPQHF
d_gene: .; v_gene: TRBV28; j_gene: TRBJ2-7; abundance: .; CDR3nt: TGTGCCAGCCTGGAGGGAACAACCTACGAGCAGTACTTC; CDR3aa: CASLEGTTYEQYF
d_gene: .; v_gene: TRBV19; j_gene: TRBJ2-7; abundance: .; CDR3nt: TGTGCCAGCAGGGGCCTAACCTACGAGCAGTACTTC; CDR3aa: CASRGLTYEQYF
d_gene: TRBD2; v_gene: TRBV11-3; j_gene: TRBJ2-1; abundance: few; CDR3nt: TGTGCCAGCAGCTTAGGAACGGGAGGGGGTTTTGCGCAGTTCTTC; CDR3aa: CASSLGTGGGFAQFF
d_gene: .; v_gene: TRBV5-6; j_gene: TRBJ1-1; abundance: .; CDR3nt: TGTGCCAGCAGCCTTGCCGGGATCGAAACTGAAGCTTTCTTT; CDR3aa: CASSLAGIETEAFF
d_gene: .; v_gene: TRBV28; j_gene: TRBJ1-1; abundance: .; CDR3nt: TGTGCCAGCAGTGGGGGGATAGACAGAGAGTTTGAAGCTTTCTTT; CDR3aa: CASSGGIDREFEAFF
d_gene: .; v_gene: TRBV20-1; j_gene: TRBJ2-1; abundance: .; CDR3nt: TGCAGTGCTAAACACAACAATGAGCAGTTCTTC; CDR3aa: CSAKHNNEQFF
d_gene: TRBD1; v_gene: TRBV10-1; j_gene: TRBJ2-4; abundance: once; CDR3nt: TGCGCCAGCAGTGAGTCGGGGACAGGACGGAACATTCAGTACTTC; CDR3aa: CASSESGTGRNIQYF
d_gene: TRBD1; v_gene: TRBV19; j_gene: TRBJ1-2; abundance: .; CDR3nt: TGTGCCAGTAGTGAGACAGGGGCAAGAGGCTACACCTTC; CDR3aa: CASSETGARGYTF
d_gene: .; v_gene: TRBV10-3; j_gene: TRBJ1-4; abundance: .; CDR3nt: TGTGCCATCAGTGAGATAAACCTCGGGGAAAAACTGTTTTTT; CDR3aa: CAISEINLGEKLFF
d_gene: .; v_gene: TRBV5-5; j_gene: TRBJ2-1; abundance: .; CDR3nt: TGTGCCAGCAGCTTGGGAGCTCTTTGGGAGCAGTTCTTC; CDR3aa: CASSLGALWEQFF
d_gene: TRBD1; v_gene: TRBV19; j_gene: TRBJ2-3; abundance: .; CDR3nt: TGTGCCAGTAGTAAGGGACAGGGGGCGGATGCAGATACGCAGTATTTT; CDR3aa: CASSKGQGADADTQYF
d_gene: .; v_gene: TRBV7-9; j_gene: TRBJ1-1; abundance: few; CDR3nt: TGTGCCAGCAGCTTAAACACTGAAGCTTTCTTT; CDR3aa: CASSLNTEAFF
d_gene: .; v_gene: TRBV13; j_gene: TRBJ2-6; abundance: .; CDR3nt: TGTGCCAGCAGCAAGGGGTCTGGGGCCAACGTCCTGACTTTC; CDR3aa: CASSKGSGANVLTF
d_gene: .; v_gene: TRBV6-1; j_gene: TRBJ1-2; abundance: .; CDR3nt: TGTGCCAGCAGATCAGACAGCTATGGCTACACCTTC; CDR3aa: CASRSDSYGYTF
d_gene: TRBD1; v_gene: TRBV2; j_gene: TRBJ2-1; abundance: few; CDR3nt: TGTGCCAGCAGTGGACAGGGATACAATGAGCAGTTCTTC; CDR3aa: CASSGQGYNEQFF
d_gene: TRBD1; v_gene: TRBV10-3; j_gene: TRBJ2-7; abundance: .; CDR3nt: TGTGCCATCAGCCAGGGACAGGGTTCCTACGAGCAGTACTTC; CDR3aa: CAISQGQGSYEQYF
d_gene: TRBD1; v_gene: TRBV5-6; j_gene: TRBJ2-3; abundance: once; CDR3nt: TGTGCCAGCAGCCCAAGGACAGGGCGAAGCACAGATACGCAGTATTTT; CDR3aa: CASSPRTGRSTDTQYF
d_gene: TRBD1; v_gene: TRBV28; j_gene: TRBJ1-5; abundance: .; CDR3nt: TGTGCCAGCAGTTTAAACGGACAGGGGGCCCTCCAGCCCCAGCATTTT; CDR3aa: CASSLNGQGALQPQHF
d_gene: .; v_gene: TRBV10-3; j_gene: TRBJ1-5; abundance: .; CDR3nt: TGTGCCATCAGTGATATCGGGGGCAATCAGCCCCAGCATTTT; CDR3aa: CAISDIGGNQPQHF
d_gene: .; v_gene: TRBV4-1; j_gene: TRBJ1-2; abundance: .; CDR3nt: TGCGCCAGCAGCCAAGATGGTTCGGTGGCAGGCGCATCCTATGGCTACACCTTC; CDR3aa: CASSQDGSVAGASYGYTF
d_gene: .; v_gene: TRBV25-1; j_gene: TRBJ2-7; abundance: .; CDR3nt: TGTGCCAGCAGTGACCCCGGGACGGTTACCTACGAGCAGTACTTC; CDR3aa: CASSDPGTVTYEQYF
d_gene: TRBD2; v_gene: TRBV5-1; j_gene: TRBJ2-1; abundance: .; CDR3nt: TGCGCCAGCAGCTTGGCCGGCGGGAGCAGTTACAATGAGCAGTTCTTC; CDR3aa: CASSLAGGSSYNEQFF
d_gene: .; v_gene: TRBV30; j_gene: TRBJ1-1; abundance: .; CDR3nt: TGTGCCTGGAGTGTAGGCAGGAGAAACACTGAAGCTTTCTTT; CDR3aa: CAWSVGRRNTEAFF
d_gene: .; v_gene: TRBV19; j_gene: TRBJ1-2; abundance: .; CDR3nt: TGTGCCAGTAGTATATACGGCTCTACTAACTATGGCTACACCTTC; CDR3aa: CASSIYGSTNYGYTF
d_gene: .; v_gene: TRBV4-1; j_gene: TRBJ2-3; abundance: .; CDR3nt: TGCGCCAGCAGCCATCCCTACGGCTACTCTAGCACAGATACGCAGTATTTT; CDR3aa: CASSHPYGYSSTDTQYF
d_gene: .; v_gene: TRBV7-2; j_gene: TRBJ2-1; abundance: .; CDR3nt: TGTGCCAGCAGCTTTGGGGGGGGCAGGGCCTACAATGAGCAGTTCTTC; CDR3aa: CASSFGGGRAYNEQFF
d_gene: TRBD2; v_gene: TRBV15; j_gene: TRBJ2-3; abundance: .; CDR3nt: TGTGCCACCAGCAGAGCATCTAGCGGGAAGGGCACAGATACGCAGTATTTT; CDR3aa: CATSRASSGKGTDTQYF
d_gene: .; v_gene: TRBV28; j_gene: TRBJ1-5; abundance: .; CDR3nt: TGTGCCAGCAGTTTAGATCAGAGAAATCAGCCCCAGCATTTT; CDR3aa: CASSLDQRNQPQHF
d_gene: TRBD2; v_gene: TRBV28; j_gene: TRBJ2-3; abundance: once; CDR3nt: TGTGCCAGCAGTTTACTAGCGGGAGGAGAAGATACGCAGTATTTT; CDR3aa: CASSLLAGGEDTQYF
d_gene: TRBD1; v_gene: TRBV27; j_gene: TRBJ2-1; abundance: .; CDR3nt: TGTGCCAGCAGTACCGGACAGGGGATTGAGCAGTTCTTC; CDR3aa: CASSTGQGIEQFF
d_gene: TRBD1; v_gene: TRBV5-1; j_gene: TRBJ2-7; abundance: .; CDR3nt: TGCGCCAGCAGCTCGGGACAGGGTAGCGGCGAGCAGTACTTC; CDR3aa: CASSSGQGSGEQYF
d_gene: .; v_gene: TRBV9; j_gene: TRBJ2-2; abundance: .; CDR3nt: TGTGCCAGCAGCGTCCGGGGCGGGGAGCTGTTTTTT; CDR3aa: CASSVRGGELFF
d_gene: TRBD1; v_gene: TRBV6-1; j_gene: TRBJ2-7; abundance: .; CDR3nt: TGTGCCAGCAGGTGGGACAGGTCGCCCTACGAGCAGTACTTC; CDR3aa: CASRWDRSPYEQYF
d_gene: .; v_gene: TRBV7-7; j_gene: TRBJ2-1; abundance: .; CDR3nt: TGTGCCAGCAGCCTTAGTAGAGCCGACTACAATGAGCAGTTCTTC; CDR3aa: CASSLSRADYNEQFF
d_gene: TRBD2; v_gene: TRBV7-2; j_gene: TRBJ2-5; abundance: .; CDR3nt: TGTGCCAGCAGCTTAGCGTCTCCGGGACTAGCGGGGAACGAGATCCAGACCCAGTACTTC; CDR3aa: CASSLASPGLAGNEIQTQYF
d_gene: .; v_gene: TRBV27; j_gene: TRBJ2-1; abundance: .; CDR3nt: TGTGCCAGCAGTTCGGGTCTTCTCTCGGGTGAGCAGTTCTTC; CDR3aa: CASSSGLLSGEQFF
d_gene: .; v_gene: TRBV18; j_gene: TRBJ2-3; abundance: .; CDR3nt: TGTGCCAGCTCACCACTAGGATTGAATACGCAGTATTTT; CDR3aa: CASSPLGLNTQYF
d_gene: .; v_gene: TRBV2; j_gene: TRBJ1-1; abundance: .; CDR3nt: TGTGCCAGCAGGGCGGACAGTAACACTGAAGCTTTCTTT; CDR3aa: CASRADSNTEAFF
d_gene: .; v_gene: TRBV11-2; j_gene: TRBJ2-3; abundance: .; CDR3nt: TGTGCCAGCAGTATAGGGGGGTCCATTGCAGATACGCAGTATTTT; CDR3aa: CASSIGGSIADTQYF
d_gene: .; v_gene: TRBV11-2; j_gene: TRBJ2-1; abundance: .; CDR3nt: TGTGCCAGGTACAGGGACTACAAGAGCTCCTACAATGAGCAGTTCTTC; CDR3aa: CARYRDYKSSYNEQFF
d_gene: TRBD1; v_gene: TRBV9; j_gene: TRBJ1-3; abundance: .; CDR3nt: TGTGCCAGCAGCGTAGGGACAGGCTACTCTGGAAACACCATATATTTT; CDR3aa: CASSVGTGYSGNTIYF
d_gene: .; v_gene: TRBV28; j_gene: TRBJ1-5; abundance: .; CDR3nt: TGTGCCAGCATTGGGTCCTCGCGGGGCCTATATAGCAATCAGCCCCAGCATTTT; CDR3aa: CASIGSSRGLYSNQPQHF
d_gene: .; v_gene: TRBV21-1; j_gene: TRBJ2-7; abundance: .; CDR3nt: TGTGCCAGCAGCAAATCAAGCGGCGGCAGCTACGAGCAGTACTTC; CDR3aa: CASSKSSGGSYEQYF
d_gene: .; v_gene: TRBV19; j_gene: TRBJ1-2; abundance: .; CDR3nt: TGTGCCAGTATCGGCAGGCTAAACTATGGCTACACCTTC; CDR3aa: CASIGRLNYGYTF
d_gene: .; v_gene: TRBV28; j_gene: TRBJ2-7; abundance: .; CDR3nt: TGTGCCAGCAGTGAGGGGCCGACCTACGAGCAGTACTTC; CDR3aa: CASSEGPTYEQYF
d_gene: .; v_gene: TRBV7-2; j_gene: TRBJ1-2; abundance: .; CDR3nt: TGTGCCAGCAGCTTGAGCAGGGGCGGTGGCTACACCTTC; CDR3aa: CASSLSRGGGYTF
d_gene: .; v_gene: TRBV19; j_gene: TRBJ1-1; abundance: once; CDR3nt: TGTGCCAGTATCGGGGGGCCGGTGAACACTGAAGCTTTCTTT; CDR3aa: CASIGGPVNTEAFF
d_gene: TRBD1; v_gene: TRBV9; j_gene: TRBJ1-1; abundance: .; CDR3nt: TGTGCCAGCAGTCCCGGGACAGGGAACACTGAAGCTTTCTTT; CDR3aa: CASSPGTGNTEAFF